This T cell receptor beta chain was recorded in a study of T-cell memory formation after mild COVID-19. The TCR alpha and TCR beta cDNA libraries, bearing sample barcodes and UMIs, were generated by 5'RACE using constant-segment primers. One entry per CDR3 protein, called by TCRdb with MiXCR from the 5' RACE reads. Altogether about 440,000 distinct CDR3 sequences are present, roughly 20% being singletons, with the ten largest covering around 8.4%. V lost 4 bases to trimming and J lost 0 bases; unmatched junction nucleotides: 2. CDR3 length equals 15 residues. Germline CDR1 is MNHEY and CDR2 is SVGAGI.

The sequenced sample was PBMCs or a T cell subset sorted from them (not recorded which). The chain employs TRBV6-5 and TRBJ2-1; 8 bases line up with TRBD2. This sequence was found in an adult woman who had mild COVID-19 (a few samples of this study predate the infection). Cell type and time point are not known. CDR3 protein: CASSSGTSSYNEQFF. CDR3 bases: TGTGCCAGCAGTTCCGGGACTAGCTCCTACAATGAGCAGTTCTTC.